This T cell receptor beta chain was identified in a study of T cells in Graves' hyperthyroidism and ophthalmopathy. RNA transcripts served as the template for amplifying TCR beta CDR3 regions. Initially, a first-round RT-PCR of the TCR CDR3 employed the HTBI primer set. TCRdb analysed the multiplex PCR reads with MiXCR anew, one entry per CDR3 protein. The sample includes about 270,000 distinct CDR3 sequences, 25% to 30% of them seen just once. The table lists this clonotype with many counts. V gave up 2 bases and J gave up 4 bases, with 8 bases separating them. Germline CDR1 and CDR2: MNHEY and SVGAGI. The CDR3 runs to 13 residues.

V is TRBV6-5 and J is TRBJ2-5; D is undetermined. Sample: blood. The receptor was isolated from a man between 40 and 49 years old with Graves' hyperthyroidism that later progressed to Graves' ophthalmopathy. CDR3 region: CASSYGLRETQYF. In DNA form, the CDR3 reads TGTGCCAGCAGTTACGGCCTCCGAGAGACCCAGTACTTC.